This TCR beta chain appears in the sequencing data of a study of blood T cell repertoires in COVID-19. The method was immunoSEQ multiplex PCR; TCRdb's version includes in-frame clones alone and lacks a portion of them. The profile covers some 290,000 clones, with around 78% appearing a single time and roughly 4.6% taken by the ten largest. At least ten counts were recorded for this clone. V lost 5 bases and J lost 5, with 9 bases in between. The CDR3 runs 12 residues. This clonotype originated in a man aged 55 to 69 who had recovered from COVID-19. Sequencing input: peripheral blood. The chain employs TRBV6-7 and TRBJ1-1; weak D call: TRBD1 (6 bases). TRBV6-7 falls under the ORF class, with uncertain function. The CDR3: CASSEGGTEAFF. The CDR3, as DNA: TGTGCCAGCAGTGAAGGGGGAACTGAAGCTTTCTTT.